One sample yielded the 21 T cell receptor beta chains listed below, sequenced in a study of T cells after yellow fever vaccination (dated by TCRdb to about 2019). Library method: 5' RACE. The listed sequencing device is Illumina HiSeq 2500. Clones were called with MiXCR by TCRdb after fastp trimmed the public reads at Q25, and only in-frame beta chains were retained. Identical CDR3 proteins give one entry, which carries the most common genes and DNA. Here the sample has about 360,000 distinct CDR3 sequences; roughly 6.2% occur a single time. Together, the top ten hold approximately 15% of the sample. Per the publication, the treatment or condition label means: live attenuated yellow fever vaccine strain. The source material was PBMCs, sampled 5 days after the yellow fever booster vaccination. The receptors originated from a man aged 30 to 39 who received the YFV17D yellow fever vaccine.

With regard to this clonotype: At one end, the junction sequence differs from germline, possibly due to a read error. This sequence joins TRBV12-3 or TRBV12-4 and TRBJ2-3; no firm D call. The CDR3 has 12 residues. The CDR3 DNA sequence: TGTGCCAGCGGTTTCGGCGGAGATACGCAGTATTTT. Translation: CASGFGGDTQYF.

The chain uses TRBV4-3 and TRBJ1-2; 7 nucleotides match TRBD1. J lost 3 bases, V lost 1 base, and 8 bases had no gene match. The V gene's germline CDR1 is LGHNA and CDR2 YSLEER. The CDR3 runs to 16 residues. The CDR3 coding sequence is TGCGCCAGCAGCCAAGCCTGGGACAGACTGGACTATGGCTACACCTTC. This encodes CASSQAWDRLDYGYTF.

The rearrangement links TRBV18 to TRBJ2-5; D is possibly TRBD1 (6 bases). Trimming left V 3 bases short and J 0 bases short, with 11 bases between. Germline V CDR1 and CDR2: KGHSH, LQKENI. This CDR3 is 15 amino acids long. In DNA, the CDR3 is TGTGCCAGCTCACCCAGAACAGGGTACCAAGAGACCCAGTACTTC. Translated, it gives CASSPRTGYQETQYF.

CDR3 sequence (DNA): TGTGCCAGGGGCTCCGGGACCAACTACGAGCAGTACTTC. Protein: CARGSGTNYEQYF. The chain is built from TRBV5-3 and TRBJ2-7; D might be TRBD1 or TRBD2, each matching 5 bases. TRBV5-3 is an open reading frame, and its role is uncertain. The CDR3 contains 13 residues. V lost 8 bases and J lost 3, with 15 bases in between.

This clonotype appeared many times. Germline and junction disagree at one end, which may indicate a read error. The gene calls are TRBV5-1 and TRBJ2-7, with a possible D match to TRBD2 (6 bases). The CDR3 is 15 residues long. Germline values: CDR1 SGHRS, CDR2 YFSETQ. CDR3 region: CASTLGDGSSYEQYF. Here the CDR3 DNA reads TGCGCCAGCACCTTGGGAGACGGGAGCTCCTACGAGCAGTACTTC.

In its sample, this clonotype was seen a few times. The chain has TRBV7-2 and TRBJ2-6; D might be TRBD1 (5 bases). The V end was cut by 7 bases, the J end by 0 bases, with 10 bases between. CDR3 length equals 15 residues. Germline CDR1 is SGHTA and CDR2 is FQGNSA. The CDR3 DNA sequence: TGTGCCAGCAAACCCCAGGGCTCTGGGGCCAACGTCCTGACTTTC. It is translated as CASKPQGSGANVLTF.

This clonotype was picked up a small number of times. The chain combines TRBV5-5 with TRBJ1-5; D is unclear. Germline V gene sequence: CDR1 SGHKS, CDR2 YYEKEE (reference sequence). The V end lost 3 bases, the J end lost 9 bases, and 10 bases lay between the germline ends. This CDR3 comprises 12 residues. The CDR3, as DNA: TGTGCCAGCAGCTCTTGGGGTGGGCCCCAGCATTTT. As protein: CASSSWGGPQHF.

The chain employs TRBV29-1 and TRBJ1-1, with 7 bases aligning to TRBD1. CDR3 length: 14 residues. The germline V gene has CDR1 SQVTM and CDR2 ANQGSEA. V shed 5 bases, J shed 5 bases, and the junction held 11 bases outside the gene matches. This chain's CDR3 is CSVIRQGVVTEAFF. In DNA, the CDR3 is TGCAGCGTTATTCGACAGGGAGTCGTAACTGAAGCTTTCTTT.

In this sample, this clonotype turned up a few times. This rearrangement joins TRBV20-1 to TRBJ2-7; D may be TRBD1 (5 bases). Trimming stripped 7 bases from V and 0 bases from J, with 16 bases between. CDR1 and CDR2 (germline): DFQATT, SNEGSKA (reference sequence). This CDR3 region has 14 residues. The CDR3 region is CSVFQGLDSYEQYF. In nucleotides, the CDR3 is TGCAGTGTGTTTCAGGGCCTTGACTCCTACGAGCAGTACTTC.

This clonotype was detected only a few times. The chain joins TRBV7-2 to TRBJ2-5; maybe TRBD2 (6 bases). With 6 bases removed from V and 2 bases from J, the gap between germline ends came to 13 bases. Germline CDR1 reads SGHTA; CDR2 reads FQGNSA. This CDR3 is 14 amino acids long. The CDR3 loop reads CASSRRANQETQYF. The CDR3 bases are TGTGCCAGCAGTCGGAGGGCAAATCAAGAGACCCAGTACTTC.

The table lists this clonotype with many counts. The genes are TRBV28 and TRBJ1-5; 10 nucleotides line up with TRBD1. The CDR3 extends over 18 amino acids. Unmatched junction bases numbered 12, after V lost 7 bases and J lost 0 bases. The germline gives CDR1 MDHEN, CDR2 SYDVKM. The CDR3 region is CASIKRGQGVLSNQPQHF. In DNA form, the CDR3 reads TGTGCCAGCATCAAGCGAGGACAGGGGGTCCTTAGCAATCAGCCCCAGCATTTT. The full variable domain, with the rest looked up from reference TRBV28 and TRBJ1-5, is DVKVTQSSRYLVKRTGEKVFLECVQDMDHENMFWYRQDPGLGLRLIYFSYDVKMKEKGDIPEGYSVSREKKERFSLILESASTNQTSMYLCASIKRGQGVLSNQPQHFGDGTRLSIL.

This clonotype was seen many times. This chain uses TRBV5-1 with TRBJ2-5, with 7 bases lining up with TRBD2. The junction had 3 bases not matched to a gene; V was cut back by 4 bases and J by 0 bases. The CDR3 is 14 amino acids. Germline V gene lookup returns CDR1 SGHRS and CDR2 YFSETQ. The CDR3 nucleotides are TGCGCCAGCAGCGCGGGGACTAACCAAGAGACCCAGTACTTC. Translating it yields CASSAGTNQETQYF.

This clonotype was observed a handful of times. The chain joins TRBV5-1 to TRBJ2-1, with TRBD2 matching 10 bases. Germline trimming cut 4 bases from V and 1 base from J; bases unmatched to any gene: 5. In germline, CDR1 is SGHRS, CDR2 YFSETQ. CDR3 length: 16 amino acids. DNA for the CDR3: TGCGCCAGCAGCCCAATAGCGGGAGGTTCCTACAATGAGCAGTTCTTC. Protein product: CASSPIAGGSYNEQFF.

This clonotype has just a few counts. The chain carries TRBV6-2 or TRBV6-3 and TRBJ2-1; possible D gene TRBD1, 5 bases. Germline-derived CDR1 and CDR2 are MNHEY and SVGEGT. The CDR3 extends over 15 amino acids. Deletions cut 6 bases from V and 1 base from J, with 13 bases between. The CDR3 sequence: CASSRQGESYNEQFF. CDR3 DNA: TGTGCCAGCAGCCGTCAAGGGGAATCCTACAATGAGCAGTTCTTC.

The chain combines TRBV28 with TRBJ1-1; D gene uncertain. Germline CDR1 reads MDHEN; CDR2 reads SYDVKM. This CDR3 spans 13 amino acids. The V end was cut by 8 bases, the J end by 1 base, with 11 bases between. CDR3 sequence reads: CASVVHRNTEAFF. In DNA, the CDR3 is TGTGCCAGCGTTGTCCATCGGAACACTGAAGCTTTCTTT.

This clonotype was observed a handful of times. The chain employs TRBV5-1 and TRBJ1-2; the match to TRBD1 covers 9 bases. Germline-derived CDR1 and CDR2 are SGHRS and YFSETQ. The CDR3 is 15 amino acids. Unmatched junction bases numbered 9, after V lost 2 bases and J lost 7 bases. The CDR3 DNA sequence: TGCGCCAGCAGCTTCACAGGGGGCGAGATGGTTGGCTACACCTTC. Translating it yields CASSFTGGEMVGYTF.

This clonotype appeared many times. The genes are TRBV5-1 and TRBJ1-6, with a weak D call TRBD1 (6 bases). CDR3 length: 15 amino acids. CDR1 is SGHRS, CDR2 YFSETQ, per germline. Trimming took off 1 base at V and 5 bases at J, with 10 bases between the two ends. Written as DNA, the CDR3 is TGCGCCAGCAGCTTGTTGGGGGGCGATAATTCACCCCTCCACTTT. It translates to CASSLLGGDNSPLHF.

This clonotype was seen ten or more times. The chain is built from TRBV7-2 and TRBJ1-2, with a possible D match to TRBD1 (5 bases). V lost 5 bases and J lost 3, with 13 bases in between. This CDR3 region has 14 residues. Germline V gene lookup returns CDR1 SGHTA and CDR2 FQGNSA. In DNA, the CDR3 is TGTGCCAGCAGCCCCGCAGGGTATGACTATGGCTACACCTTC. It specifies CASSPAGYDYGYTF.

This chain links TRBV5-1 with TRBJ2-1; 9 nucleotides match TRBD2. V shed 7 bases, J shed 3 bases, and the junction held 14 bases outside the gene matches. The CDR3 consists of 17 residues. Germline V lookup: CDR1 SGHRS, CDR2 YFSETQ. For the CDR3, the DNA is TGCGCCAGCGCGCCTAGCGGGACCTACACCCTCTACAATGAGCAGTTCTTC. Its translation: CASAPSGTYTLYNEQFF.

This clonotype was seen at least ten times. This chain connects TRBV5-6 to TRBJ2-2; 14 bases are a match to TRBD2. J gave up 5 bases and V 4 bases, and 7 bases lay outside the gene matches. Germline V gene sequence: CDR1 SGHDT, CDR2 YYEEEE. The CDR3 spans 17 residues. The CDR3 loop reads CASSLGLAGVGTGELFF. The CDR3, as DNA: TGTGCCAGCAGCCTGGGACTAGCGGGAGTAGGAACCGGGGAGCTGTTTTTT.

This clonotype was counted many times. The chain links TRBV5-4 to TRBJ2-2, with D possibly called TRBD1 or TRBD2 (6 bases each). CDR1 and CDR2 (germline): SGHNT, YYREEE (reference sequence). V lost 6 bases, J lost 5 bases, and 20 bases lay in between. This CDR3 is built from 16 residues. The DNA of the CDR3 is TGTGCCAGCAACCCGGATGGGGGGCCGCCGACCGGGGAGCTGTTTTTT. This gives the protein CASNPDGGPPTGELFF.